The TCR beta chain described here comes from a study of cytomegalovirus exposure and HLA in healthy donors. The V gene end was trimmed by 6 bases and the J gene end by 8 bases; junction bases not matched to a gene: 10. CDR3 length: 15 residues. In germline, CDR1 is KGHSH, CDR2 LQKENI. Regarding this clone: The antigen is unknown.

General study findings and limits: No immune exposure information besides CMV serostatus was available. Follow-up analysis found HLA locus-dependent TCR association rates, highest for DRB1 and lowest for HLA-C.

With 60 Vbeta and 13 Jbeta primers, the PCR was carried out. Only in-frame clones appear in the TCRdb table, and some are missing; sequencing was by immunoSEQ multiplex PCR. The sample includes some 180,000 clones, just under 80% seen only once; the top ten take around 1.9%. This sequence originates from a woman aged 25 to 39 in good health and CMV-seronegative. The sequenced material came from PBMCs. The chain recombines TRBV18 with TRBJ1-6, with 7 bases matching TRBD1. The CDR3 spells CASSLGQAQDSPLHF. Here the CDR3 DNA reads TGTGCCAGCTCTTTAGGACAGGCTCAGGATTCACCCCTCCACTTT.